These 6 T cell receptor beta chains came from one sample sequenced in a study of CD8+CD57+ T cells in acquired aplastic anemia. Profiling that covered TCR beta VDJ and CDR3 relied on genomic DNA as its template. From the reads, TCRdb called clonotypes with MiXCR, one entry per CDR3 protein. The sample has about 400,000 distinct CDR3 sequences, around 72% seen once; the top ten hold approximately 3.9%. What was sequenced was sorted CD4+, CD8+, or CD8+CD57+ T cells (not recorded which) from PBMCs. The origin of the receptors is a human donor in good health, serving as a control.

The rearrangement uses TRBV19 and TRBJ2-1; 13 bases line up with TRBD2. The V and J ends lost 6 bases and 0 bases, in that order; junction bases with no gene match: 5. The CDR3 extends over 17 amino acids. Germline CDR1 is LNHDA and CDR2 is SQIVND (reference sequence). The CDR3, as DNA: TGTGCCAGTAGATTGACTAGCGGGAGGATCTCCTACAATGAGCAGTTCTTC. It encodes CASRLTSGRISYNEQFF.

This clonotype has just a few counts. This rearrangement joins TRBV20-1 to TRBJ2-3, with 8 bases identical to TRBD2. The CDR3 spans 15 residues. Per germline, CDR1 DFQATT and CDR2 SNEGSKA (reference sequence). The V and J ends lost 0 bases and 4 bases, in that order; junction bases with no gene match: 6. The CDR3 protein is CSARDAGGAPDTQYF. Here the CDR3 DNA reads TGCAGTGCTAGAGATGCCGGGGGGGCCCCAGATACGCAGTATTTT.

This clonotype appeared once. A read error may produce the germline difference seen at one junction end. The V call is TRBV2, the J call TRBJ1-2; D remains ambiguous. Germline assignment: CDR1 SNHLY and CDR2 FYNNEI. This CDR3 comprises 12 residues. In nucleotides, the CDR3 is TGTGCCAGCAGTGAGGGAGCGGGAGGCTGCACCTTC. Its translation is CASSEGAGGCTF.

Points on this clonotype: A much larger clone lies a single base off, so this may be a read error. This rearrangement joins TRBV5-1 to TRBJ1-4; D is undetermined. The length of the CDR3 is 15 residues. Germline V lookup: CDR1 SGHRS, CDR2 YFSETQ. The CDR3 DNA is TGTGCCAGCAGCCGAAGAGAGGCTATGAGGGAAAAACTGTTTTTT. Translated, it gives CASSRREAMREKLFF.

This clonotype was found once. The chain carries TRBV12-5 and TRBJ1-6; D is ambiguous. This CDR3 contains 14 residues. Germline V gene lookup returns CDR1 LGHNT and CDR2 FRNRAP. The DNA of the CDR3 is TGTGCCAGCAGCTTACAGCCGCTTAATTCACCCCTCCACTTT. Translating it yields CASSLQPLNSPLHF.

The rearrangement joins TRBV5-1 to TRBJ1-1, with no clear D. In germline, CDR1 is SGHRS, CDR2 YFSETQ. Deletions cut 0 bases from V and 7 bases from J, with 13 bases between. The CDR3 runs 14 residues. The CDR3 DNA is TGCGCCAGCAGCTTGGAGTCGTTGGGAGGTGAAGCTTTCTTT. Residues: CASSLESLGGEAFF.